Detailed here is one TCR beta chain. The sample is drawn from a study of blood T cell repertoires in COVID-19. Participant age was 18 to 89 years, and participants resided in approximately 24 US areas. Categorization into cohorts depended on clinical history that participants reported. Before being deemed recovered, Cohort 3 donors had two negative PCRs, clearance, or symptom resolution. Losses at the gene ends were 3 bases for V and 7 bases for J; bases not matched to a gene: 9. Germline V gene data show CDR1 as MRHNA and CDR2 as SNTAGT. This CDR3 has 15 residues. Original processing methods: From reference gene primer amplification, estimates of nucleated cell counts were derived. Repertoires were generated with immunoSEQ multiplex PCR, while TCRdb's copy carries only in-frame clones and drops some. That table supplies the V and J calls and clone size; D and trimming were determined from the DNA. The sample includes some 310,000 clones, nearly 90% of them seen just once.

Sample: PBMCs or T cells enriched from blood (not recorded which). The source is a woman in her 30s who had recovered from COVID-19. The chain couples TRBV6-4 to TRBJ2-1, with 7 bases aligning to TRBD2. This chain's CDR3 is CASSEMAGVGNEQFF. The CDR3 nucleotides read TGTGCCAGCAGTGAGATGGCGGGAGTTGGTAATGAGCAGTTCTTC.